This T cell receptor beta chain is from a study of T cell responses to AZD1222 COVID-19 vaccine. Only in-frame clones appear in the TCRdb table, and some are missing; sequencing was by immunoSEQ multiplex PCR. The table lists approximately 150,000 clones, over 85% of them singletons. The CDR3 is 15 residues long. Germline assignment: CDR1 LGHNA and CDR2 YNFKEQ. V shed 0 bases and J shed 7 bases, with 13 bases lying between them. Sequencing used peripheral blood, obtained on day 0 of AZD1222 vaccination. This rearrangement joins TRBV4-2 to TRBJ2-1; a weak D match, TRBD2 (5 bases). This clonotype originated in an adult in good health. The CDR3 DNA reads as TGTGCCAGCAGCCAAGATTCGAGGGCTGGGAATGAGCAGTTCTTC. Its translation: CASSQDSRAGNEQFF.